The TCR beta chain described here comes from a study of T-cell memory formation after mild COVID-19. Looked up from germline, CDR1 is SGHDN and CDR2 is FVKESK. Trimming took off 0 bases at V and 4 bases at J, with 6 bases between the two ends. The CDR3 runs 13 residues. This clonotype was seen many times. TCRdb called the 5' RACE reads again in MiXCR, with one record for every CDR3 protein. The sample lists approximately 60,000 distinct CDR3 sequences; roughly 9.9% were seen once. The TCR originated in a man younger than 35 who had mild COVID-19 (a few samples of this study predate the infection). Cell type and time point are not known. The gene calls are TRBV14 and TRBJ2-5; no firm D call. Sequenced: PBMCs or a T cell subset sorted from them (not recorded which). DNA for the CDR3: TGTGCCAGCAGCCAAGATTGGGGAGAGACCCAGTACTTC. Translation gives CASSQDWGETQYF.